This TCR beta chain was identified in a study of T cell changes during pregnancy in multiple sclerosis. The table came from immunoSEQ multiplex PCR; TCRdb's copy has only in-frame clones and leaves some out. Of some 37,000 clones in the sample, about nine tenths were seen once. The CDR3 length is 16 residues. CDR1 and CDR2 from the germline V gene are SGHRS and YFSETQ. V lost 0 bases to trimming and J lost 4 bases; unmatched junction nucleotides: 6. The TCR originated in a female donor with multiple sclerosis, enrolled in a pregnancy study. The sample here was CD8+ T cells from peripheral blood mononuclear cells, taken after pregnancy. The chain combines TRBV5-1 with TRBJ2-1; 8 nucleotides agree with TRBD1. CDR3 sequence: CASSLAGQGIYNEQFF. The CDR3 nucleotides are TGCGCCAGCAGCTTGGCCGGACAGGGCATATACAATGAGCAGTTCTTC. The full variable domain, with the rest looked up from reference TRBV5-1 and TRBJ2-1, is KAGVTQTPRYLIKTRGQQVTLSCSPISGHRSVSWYQQTPGQGLQFLFEYFSETQRNKGNFPGRFSGRQFSNSRSEMNVSTLELGDSALYLCASSLAGQGIYNEQFFGPGTRLTVL.